A single sample is the source of the 7 T cell receptor beta chains below, sequenced in a study of cytomegalovirus exposure and HLA in healthy donors. The PCR was carried out with 60 Vbeta primers and 13 Jbeta primers. The assay was immunoSEQ multiplex PCR, and TCRdb's table has in-frame clones only and misses some. The table has roughly 200,000 clones, 82% seen once. The sample comprised PBMCs. The receptors stem from a woman aged 50 to 65 in good health and CMV-seronegative.

The J gene is TRBJ2-7, the V gene TRBV28, with a possible D match to TRBD1 (8 bases). This CDR3 is 14 amino acids long. Per germline, CDR1 MDHEN and CDR2 SYDVKM. V lost 6 bases to trimming and J lost 4 bases, with 16 bases between them. CDR3 in amino acids: CASRRTGGDYEQYF. Written as DNA, the CDR3 is TGTGCCAGCAGGCGTACAGGGGGGGATTACGAGCAGTACTTC.

The genes are TRBV28 and TRBJ1-1; the D gene is possibly TRBD1 (5 bases). This CDR3 has 16 amino acids. The germline gives CDR1 MDHEN, CDR2 SYDVKM. V was shortened by 1 base and J by 4 bases, with 16 bases between the two germline ends. The CDR3: CASSLSPSRGFTEAFF. CDR3 DNA: TGTGCCAGCAGTTTATCCCCCTCTAGGGGCTTCACTGAAGCTTTCTTT.

This chain connects TRBV6-5 to TRBJ1-4; 7 bases are a match to TRBD1. Per germline, CDR1 MNHEY and CDR2 SVGAGI. Losses at the gene ends were 6 bases for V and 7 bases for J; bases not matched to a gene: 8. This CDR3 spans 14 amino acids. The CDR3 nucleotides read TGTGCCAGCAGATTAGGGGGCGCCGGTGAAAAACTGTTTTTT. Translation gives CASRLGGAGEKLFF.

The rearrangement links TRBV19 to TRBJ1-3, with D unresolved. V was trimmed by 8 bases and J by 0 bases, leaving 14 bases between them. The CDR3 loop spans 15 amino acids. Germline-derived CDR1 and CDR2 are LNHDA and SQIVND (reference sequence). This CDR3 reads CASSADPYSGNTIYF. The CDR3 DNA reads TGTGCCAGTTCTGCTGATCCCTACTCTGGAAACACCATATATTTT.

V usage is TRBV29-1 and J usage is TRBJ1-3, with 7 bases identical to TRBD1. The CDR3 is 13 residues long. With 3 bases clipped from V and 4 bases from J, the junction kept 3 bases outside the gene matches. The V gene's germline CDR1 is SQVTM and CDR2 ANQGSEA. CDR3 bases: TGCAGCGTTGATTTACAGGGGGGAAACACCATATATTTT. Its protein is CSVDLQGGNTIYF.

The chain links TRBV28 to TRBJ1-4; 9 bases are shared with TRBD1. The germline V gene has CDR1 MDHEN and CDR2 SYDVKM. The ends lost 10 bases at V and 3 bases at J; junction bases unmatched: 6. The length of the CDR3 is 14 residues. The CDR3 reads CAKGDRVANEKLFF. For the CDR3, the DNA is TGTGCCAAGGGGGACAGGGTTGCTAATGAAAAACTGTTTTTT.

The CDR3, as DNA: TGTGCCAGCAGTTTTTCGGGATCCTACGAGCAGTACTTC. It yields the protein CASSFSGSYEQYF. This chain uses TRBV28 with TRBJ2-7; perhaps TRBD2 as D (5 bases). V lost 3 bases to trimming and J lost 1 base, with 7 bases between them. Germline CDR1 reads MDHEN; CDR2 reads SYDVKM. The CDR3 sequence is 13 residues long.